This T cell receptor beta chain was documented in a study of T-cell reconstitution after alpha-beta-depleted transplantation in children. General study results and limits: Several hundred expanded graft clones reportedly supplied alpha-beta T cells about two months after transplant. Recipient T cells and thymic progenitors that survived were the source of the high TCRbeta diversity seen at day 60 in some patients. Most T-cell counts and diversity one year after the transplant came from T cells that were newly produced.

Trimming took 4 bases from V and 2 from J, leaving 5 bases between them. Germline loops: CDR1 SNHLY, CDR2 FYNNEI. The CDR3 covers 12 residues. Unique molecular identifiers were incorporated when the TCRbeta library was constructed. TCRdb reprocessed the PCR reads via MiXCR and lists one record per CDR3 protein. The table has approximately 500,000 distinct CDR3 sequences, roughly a tenth seen once. As concerns this clonotype: Its antigen is still unknown.

This sample comprised PBMCs, obtained before TCRalphabeta/CD19-depleted stem cell transplant. The TCR sequence derives from a child under 10 years old with inherited bone marrow failure, due to receive a stem cell transplant. This chain joins TRBV2 and TRBJ1-1; no reliable D call. CDR3 loop: CASSGPNTEAFF. CDR3 nucleotides: TGTGCCAGCAGTGGACCCAACACTGAAGCTTTCTTT. The whole variable domain, filled in from reference TRBV2 and TRBJ1-1, reads EPEVTQTPSHQVTQMGQEVILRCVPISNHLYFYWYRQILGQKVEFLVSFYNNEISEKSEIFDDQFSVERPDGSNFTLKIRSTKLEDSAMYFCASSGPNTEAFFGQGTRLTVV.